These T cell receptor beta chains were read from a single sample in a study of identical twins. TCRdb independently ran MiXCR on the 5' RACE reads; one entry per CDR3 protein. The data show approximately 690,000 distinct CDR3 sequences, less than 7% seen once. What was sequenced was naive T cells sorted from blood. The receptors shown here come from a man aged 18-30 years in good health. Each CDR3 is given without its conserved first and last residue. Fields, in order: J gene, V gene, CDR3 protein.

j_call: TRBJ2-1; v_call: TRBV11-2; cdr3_aa: ASSHRGWTVDEQF
j_call: TRBJ2-5; v_call: TRBV29-1; cdr3_aa: SVAVSRAETQY
j_call: TRBJ2-2; v_call: TRBV7-8; cdr3_aa: ASMTGGTGELF
j_call: TRBJ2-2; v_call: TRBV7-9; cdr3_aa: ANAGDTGELF
j_call: TRBJ1-4; v_call: TRBV27; cdr3_aa: ASSSRSWTTPHEKLF
j_call: TRBJ2-2; v_call: TRBV29-1; cdr3_aa: SVGSSTGAVGELF
j_call: TRBJ1-6; v_call: TRBV27; cdr3_aa: ASSVAGGSSPLH
j_call: TRBJ1-2; v_call: TRBV10-3; cdr3_aa: AISDYREGNYGYT
j_call: TRBJ2-7; v_call: TRBV20-1; cdr3_aa: SAPLRTSYEQY
j_call: TRBJ2-5; v_call: TRBV5-6; cdr3_aa: ASSFPGQQETQY
j_call: TRBJ1-5; v_call: TRBV20-1; cdr3_aa: SASGQGAFRNSNQPQH
j_call: TRBJ1-2; v_call: TRBV30; cdr3_aa: AWSRRRSGDYGYT
j_call: TRBJ2-1; v_call: TRBV7-9; cdr3_aa: ASSRGGTYNEQF
j_call: TRBJ1-4; v_call: TRBV12-3/TRBV12-4; cdr3_aa: ASTGGATNEKLF
j_call: TRBJ2-5; v_call: TRBV29-1; cdr3_aa: SFGGSSGRAVEETQY
j_call: TRBJ1-2; v_call: TRBV20-1; cdr3_aa: SAPGGVGPDGYT
j_call: TRBJ1-1; v_call: TRBV5-1; cdr3_aa: ASSIGAGHEAF
j_call: TRBJ2-2; v_call: TRBV28; cdr3_aa: ASSTRWGAPDNTGELF
j_call: TRBJ2-3; v_call: TRBV29-1; cdr3_aa: SVRDGTDTQY
j_call: TRBJ1-1; v_call: TRBV11-3; cdr3_aa: ASSPNRGRSTEAF
j_call: TRBJ2-1; v_call: TRBV28; cdr3_aa: ASGYSGRAGQF
j_call: TRBJ1-4; v_call: TRBV12-3/TRBV12-4; cdr3_aa: ASRSLGLKKLF
j_call: TRBJ2-1; v_call: TRBV7-8; cdr3_aa: ASSLVRAIQGYEQF
j_call: TRBJ1-6; v_call: TRBV7-2; cdr3_aa: ASSLAGQGDSPLH
j_call: TRBJ2-6; v_call: TRBV30; cdr3_aa: AWIYEGGLAGVTGANVLT
j_call: TRBJ2-1; v_call: TRBV28; cdr3_aa: ASSLGGLGPYNEQF
j_call: TRBJ2-6; v_call: TRBV9; cdr3_aa: ASSVTQGYPSGANVLT
j_call: TRBJ1-2; v_call: TRBV4-1; cdr3_aa: ASSQDQSGLMIYGYT
j_call: TRBJ2-2; v_call: TRBV6-2/TRBV6-3; cdr3_aa: ASTGGYTGELF
j_call: TRBJ2-1; v_call: TRBV20-1; cdr3_aa: SARPEGENEQF
j_call: TRBJ2-7; v_call: TRBV6-2/TRBV6-3; cdr3_aa: ASSYSGGLANVYEQY
j_call: TRBJ2-3; v_call: TRBV5-5; cdr3_aa: ASSGGVGSTDTQY
j_call: TRBJ2-7; v_call: TRBV20-1; cdr3_aa: SARFQSRGYEQY
j_call: TRBJ2-3; v_call: TRBV5-1; cdr3_aa: ASSRFESTDTQY
j_call: NA; v_call: TRBV5-1; cdr3_aa: ASSLALGETQY
j_call: TRBJ1-1; v_call: TRBV25-1; cdr3_aa: ASLPDRGDTEAF
j_call: TRBJ1-5; v_call: TRBV20-1; cdr3_aa: SASRGTANNQPQH
j_call: TRBJ1-3; v_call: TRBV11-1; cdr3_aa: ASSRKDRIGIPGNTIY
j_call: TRBJ2-3; v_call: TRBV11-2; cdr3_aa: ASSLSTSGRARSTDTQY
j_call: TRBJ1-1; v_call: TRBV12-3/TRBV12-4; cdr3_aa: ASTIQGFNTEAF
j_call: TRBJ2-3; v_call: TRBV10-3; cdr3_aa: AISESVAGETDTQY
j_call: TRBJ1-1; v_call: TRBV20-1; cdr3_aa: SGGTEAF
j_call: TRBJ2-5; v_call: TRBV20-1; cdr3_aa: SANHRETQY
j_call: TRBJ1-1; v_call: TRBV7-2; cdr3_aa: ASSFTGGLAEAF
j_call: TRBJ2-7; v_call: TRBV2; cdr3_aa: ASSDGSLSYEQY
j_call: TRBJ2-1; v_call: TRBV20-1; cdr3_aa: SAREPMENEQF
j_call: TRBJ2-2; v_call: TRBV15; cdr3_aa: ATSRDSQAGELF
j_call: TRBJ2-4; v_call: TRBV24-1; cdr3_aa: ATSETGGDRTKNIQY
j_call: TRBJ2-1; v_call: TRBV11-2; cdr3_aa: ASSSLTSGSVNEQF
j_call: TRBJ2-2; v_call: TRBV6-1; cdr3_aa: ASSESGGRLF
j_call: TRBJ2-1; v_call: TRBV5-1; cdr3_aa: ASRRGTLDNEQF